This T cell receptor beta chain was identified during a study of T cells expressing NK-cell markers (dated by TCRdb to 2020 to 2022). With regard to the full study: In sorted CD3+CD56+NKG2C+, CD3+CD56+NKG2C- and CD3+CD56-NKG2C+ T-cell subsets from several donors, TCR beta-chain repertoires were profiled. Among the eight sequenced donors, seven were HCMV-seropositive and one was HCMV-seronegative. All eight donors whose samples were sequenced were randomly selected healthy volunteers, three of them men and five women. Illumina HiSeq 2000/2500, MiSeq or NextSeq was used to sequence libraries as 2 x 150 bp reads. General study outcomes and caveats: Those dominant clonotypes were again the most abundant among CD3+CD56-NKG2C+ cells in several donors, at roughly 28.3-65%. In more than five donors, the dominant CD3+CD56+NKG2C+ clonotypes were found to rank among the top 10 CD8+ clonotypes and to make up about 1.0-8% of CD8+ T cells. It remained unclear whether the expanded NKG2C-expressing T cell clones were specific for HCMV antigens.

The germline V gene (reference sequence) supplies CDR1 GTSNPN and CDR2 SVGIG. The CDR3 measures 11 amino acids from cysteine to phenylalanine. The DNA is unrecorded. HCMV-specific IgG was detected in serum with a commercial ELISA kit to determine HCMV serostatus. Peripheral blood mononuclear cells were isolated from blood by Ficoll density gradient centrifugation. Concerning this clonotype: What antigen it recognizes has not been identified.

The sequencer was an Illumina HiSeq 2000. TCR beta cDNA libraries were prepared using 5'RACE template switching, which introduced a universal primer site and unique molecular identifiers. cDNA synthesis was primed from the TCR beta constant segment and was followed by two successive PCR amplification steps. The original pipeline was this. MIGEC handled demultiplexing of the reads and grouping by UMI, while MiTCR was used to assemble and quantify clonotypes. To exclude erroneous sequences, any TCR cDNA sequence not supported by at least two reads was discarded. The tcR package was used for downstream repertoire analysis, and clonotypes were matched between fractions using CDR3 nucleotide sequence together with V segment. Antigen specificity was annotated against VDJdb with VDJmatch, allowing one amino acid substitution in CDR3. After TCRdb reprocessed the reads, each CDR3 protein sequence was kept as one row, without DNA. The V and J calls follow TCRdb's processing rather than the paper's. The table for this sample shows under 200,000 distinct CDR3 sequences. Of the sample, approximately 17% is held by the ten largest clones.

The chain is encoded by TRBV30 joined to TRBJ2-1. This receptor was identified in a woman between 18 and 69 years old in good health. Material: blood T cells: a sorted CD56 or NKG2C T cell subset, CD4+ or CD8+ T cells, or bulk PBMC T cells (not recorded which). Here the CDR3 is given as CAWSQLSSMFF.